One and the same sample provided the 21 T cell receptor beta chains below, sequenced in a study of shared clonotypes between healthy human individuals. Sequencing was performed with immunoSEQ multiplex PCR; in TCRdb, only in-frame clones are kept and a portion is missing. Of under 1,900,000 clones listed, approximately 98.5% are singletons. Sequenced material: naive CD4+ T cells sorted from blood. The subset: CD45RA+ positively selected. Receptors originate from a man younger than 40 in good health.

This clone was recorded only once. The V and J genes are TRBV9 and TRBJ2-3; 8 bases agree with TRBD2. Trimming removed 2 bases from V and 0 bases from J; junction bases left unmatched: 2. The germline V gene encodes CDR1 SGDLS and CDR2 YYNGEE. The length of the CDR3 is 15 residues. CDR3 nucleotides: TGTGCCAGCAGCGTTAGCGGGGTCAGCACAGATACGCAGTATTTT. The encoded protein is CASSVSGVSTDTQYF.

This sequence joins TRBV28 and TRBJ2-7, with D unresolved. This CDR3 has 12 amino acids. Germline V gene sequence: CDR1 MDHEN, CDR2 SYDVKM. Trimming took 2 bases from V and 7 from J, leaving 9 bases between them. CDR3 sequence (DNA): TGTGCCAGCAGTTTAGTAGTAGGTGAGCAGTACTTC. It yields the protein CASSLVVGEQYF.

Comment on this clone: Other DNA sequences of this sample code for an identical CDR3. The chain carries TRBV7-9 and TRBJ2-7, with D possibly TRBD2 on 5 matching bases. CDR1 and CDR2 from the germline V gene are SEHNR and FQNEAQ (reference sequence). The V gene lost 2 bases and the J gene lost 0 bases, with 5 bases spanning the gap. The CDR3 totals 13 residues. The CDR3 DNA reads TGTGCCAGCAGCTTAAGCGGCTCCTACGAGCAGTACTTC. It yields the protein CASSLSGSYEQYF.

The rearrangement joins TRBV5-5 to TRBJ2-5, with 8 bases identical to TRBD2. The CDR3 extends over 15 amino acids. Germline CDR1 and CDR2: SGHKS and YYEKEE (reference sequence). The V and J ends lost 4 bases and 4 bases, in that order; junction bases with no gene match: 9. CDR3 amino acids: CASSPGGVDGETQYF. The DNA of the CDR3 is TGTGCCAGCAGCCCCGGGGGGGTAGACGGAGAGACCCAGTACTTC.

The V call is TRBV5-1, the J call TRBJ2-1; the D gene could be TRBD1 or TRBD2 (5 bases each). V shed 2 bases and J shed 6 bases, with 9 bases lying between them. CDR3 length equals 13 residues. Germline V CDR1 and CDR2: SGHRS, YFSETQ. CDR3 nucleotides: TGCGCCAGCAGCTTCGGGGCCAGCAATGAGCAGTTCTTC. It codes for CASSFGASNEQFF. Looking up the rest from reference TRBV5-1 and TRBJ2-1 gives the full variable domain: KAGVTQTPRYLIKTRGQQVTLSCSPISGHRSVSWYQQTPGQGLQFLFEYFSETQRNKGNFPGRFSGRQFSNSRSEMNVSTLELGDSALYLCASSFGASNEQFFGPGTRLTVL.

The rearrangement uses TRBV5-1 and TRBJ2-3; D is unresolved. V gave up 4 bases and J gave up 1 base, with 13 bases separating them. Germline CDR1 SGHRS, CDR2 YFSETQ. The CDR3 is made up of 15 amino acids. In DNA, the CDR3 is TGCGCCAGCAGCCCGCTCGTGTCAGGCACAGATACGCAGTATTTT. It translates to CASSPLVSGTDTQYF.

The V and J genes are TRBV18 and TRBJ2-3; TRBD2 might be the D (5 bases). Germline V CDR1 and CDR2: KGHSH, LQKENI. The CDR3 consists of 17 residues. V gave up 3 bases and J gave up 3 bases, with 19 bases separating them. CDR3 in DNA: TGTGCCAGCTCACCGCTCGGGGTGGGATTTGGAACAGATACGCAGTATTTT. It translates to CASSPLGVGFGTDTQYF.

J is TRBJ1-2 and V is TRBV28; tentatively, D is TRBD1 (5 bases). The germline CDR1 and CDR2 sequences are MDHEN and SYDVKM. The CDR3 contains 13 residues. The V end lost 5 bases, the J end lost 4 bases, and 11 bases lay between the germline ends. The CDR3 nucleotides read TGTGCCAGCAGTCAACAGGTCTCCTATGGCTACACCTTC. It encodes CASSQQVSYGYTF.

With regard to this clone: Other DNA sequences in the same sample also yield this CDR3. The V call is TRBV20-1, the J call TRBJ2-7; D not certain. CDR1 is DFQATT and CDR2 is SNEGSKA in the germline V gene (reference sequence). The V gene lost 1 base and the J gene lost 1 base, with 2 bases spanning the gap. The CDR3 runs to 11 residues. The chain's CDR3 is CSARVSYEQYF. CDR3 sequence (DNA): TGCAGTGCTAGAGTATCCTACGAGCAGTACTTC.

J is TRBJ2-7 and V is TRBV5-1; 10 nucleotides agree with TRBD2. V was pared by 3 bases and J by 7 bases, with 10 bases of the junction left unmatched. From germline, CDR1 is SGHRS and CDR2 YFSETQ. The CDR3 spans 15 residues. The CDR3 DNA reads TGCGCCAGCAGCTCCCAGGGAGCGGGAGGGGGGGAGCAGTACTTC. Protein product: CASSSQGAGGGEQYF.

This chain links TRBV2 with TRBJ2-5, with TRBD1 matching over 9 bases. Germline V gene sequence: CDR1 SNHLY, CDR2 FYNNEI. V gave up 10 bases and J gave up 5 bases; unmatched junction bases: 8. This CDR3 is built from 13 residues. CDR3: CAISTGGRETQYF. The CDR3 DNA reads TGTGCCATCTCGACAGGGGGGAGGGAGACCCAGTACTTC.

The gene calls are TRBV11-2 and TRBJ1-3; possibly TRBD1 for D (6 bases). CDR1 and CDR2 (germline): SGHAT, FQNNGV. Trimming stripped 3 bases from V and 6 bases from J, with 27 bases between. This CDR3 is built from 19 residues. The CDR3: CASSLGGSWGLKDENTIYF. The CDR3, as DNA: TGTGCCAGCAGCTTGGGTGGGTCGTGGGGGCTTAAGGATGAAAACACCATATATTTT.

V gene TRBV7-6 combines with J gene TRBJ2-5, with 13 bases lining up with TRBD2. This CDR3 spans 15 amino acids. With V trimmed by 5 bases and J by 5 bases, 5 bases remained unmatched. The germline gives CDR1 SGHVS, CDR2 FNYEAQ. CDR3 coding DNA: TGTGCCAGCAGCGGACTAGCGGGAGCGGGGGAGACCCAGTACTTC. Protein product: CASSGLAGAGETQYF.

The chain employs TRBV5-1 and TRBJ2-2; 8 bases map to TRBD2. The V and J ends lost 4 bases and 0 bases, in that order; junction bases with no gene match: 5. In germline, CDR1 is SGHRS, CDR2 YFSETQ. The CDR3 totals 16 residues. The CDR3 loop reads CASSRLANSNTGELFF. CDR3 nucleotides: TGCGCCAGCAGCCGACTAGCGAACTCGAACACCGGGGAGCTGTTTTTT.

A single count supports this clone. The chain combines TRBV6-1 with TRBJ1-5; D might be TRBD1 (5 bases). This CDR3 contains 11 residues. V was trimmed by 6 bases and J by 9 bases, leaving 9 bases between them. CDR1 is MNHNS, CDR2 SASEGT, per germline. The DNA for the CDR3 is TGTGCCAGCAGGGGGGGTCGGCCCCAGCATTTT. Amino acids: CASRGGRPQHF.

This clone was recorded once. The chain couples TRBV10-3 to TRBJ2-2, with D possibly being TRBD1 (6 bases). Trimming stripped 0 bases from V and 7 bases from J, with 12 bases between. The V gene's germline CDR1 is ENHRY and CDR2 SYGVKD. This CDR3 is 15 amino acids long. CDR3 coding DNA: TGTGCCATCAGTGAGTCGAGGGGGATCGGCGGGGAGCTGTTTTTT. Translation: CAISESRGIGGELFF.

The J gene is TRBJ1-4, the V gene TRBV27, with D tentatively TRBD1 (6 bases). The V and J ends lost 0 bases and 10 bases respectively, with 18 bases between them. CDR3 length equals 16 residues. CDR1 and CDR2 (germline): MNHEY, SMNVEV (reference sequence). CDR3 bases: TGTGCCAGCAGTTTATCCTTGGGGGCGAGGGGTGGAAAACTGTTTTTT. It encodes CASSLSLGARGGKLFF.

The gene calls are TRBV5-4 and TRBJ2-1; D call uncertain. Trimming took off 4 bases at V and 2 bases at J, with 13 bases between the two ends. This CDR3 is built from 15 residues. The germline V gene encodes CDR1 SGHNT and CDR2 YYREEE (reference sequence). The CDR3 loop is CASSPPSTTYNEQFF. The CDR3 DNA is TGTGCCAGCAGCCCCCCGTCAACTACCTACAATGAGCAGTTCTTC.

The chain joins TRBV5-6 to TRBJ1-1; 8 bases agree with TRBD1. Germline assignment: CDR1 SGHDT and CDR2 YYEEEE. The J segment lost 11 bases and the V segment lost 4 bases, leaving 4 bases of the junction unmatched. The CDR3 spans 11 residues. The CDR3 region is CASSRQGLAFF. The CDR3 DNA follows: TGTGCCAGCAGCAGACAGGGGCTGGCTTTCTTT. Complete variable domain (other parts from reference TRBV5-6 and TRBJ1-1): DAGVTQSPTHLIKTRGQQVTLRCSPKSGHDTVSWYQQALGQGPQFIFQYYEEEERQRGNFPDRFSGHQFPNYSSELNVNALLLGDSALYLCASSRQGLAFFGQGTRLTVV.

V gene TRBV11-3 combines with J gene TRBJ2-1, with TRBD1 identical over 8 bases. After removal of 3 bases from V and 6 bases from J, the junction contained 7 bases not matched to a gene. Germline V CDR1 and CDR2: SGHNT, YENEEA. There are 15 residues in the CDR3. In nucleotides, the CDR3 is TGTGCCAGCAGCTTCGGGACAGGTTATCCCAATGAGCAGTTCTTC. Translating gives CASSFGTGYPNEQFF.

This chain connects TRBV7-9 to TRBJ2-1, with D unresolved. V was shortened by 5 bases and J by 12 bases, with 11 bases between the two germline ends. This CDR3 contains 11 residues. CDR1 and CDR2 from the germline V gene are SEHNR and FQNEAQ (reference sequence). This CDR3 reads CASSPLATQFF. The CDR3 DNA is TGTGCCAGCAGCCCCCTGGCAACGCAGTTCTTC.